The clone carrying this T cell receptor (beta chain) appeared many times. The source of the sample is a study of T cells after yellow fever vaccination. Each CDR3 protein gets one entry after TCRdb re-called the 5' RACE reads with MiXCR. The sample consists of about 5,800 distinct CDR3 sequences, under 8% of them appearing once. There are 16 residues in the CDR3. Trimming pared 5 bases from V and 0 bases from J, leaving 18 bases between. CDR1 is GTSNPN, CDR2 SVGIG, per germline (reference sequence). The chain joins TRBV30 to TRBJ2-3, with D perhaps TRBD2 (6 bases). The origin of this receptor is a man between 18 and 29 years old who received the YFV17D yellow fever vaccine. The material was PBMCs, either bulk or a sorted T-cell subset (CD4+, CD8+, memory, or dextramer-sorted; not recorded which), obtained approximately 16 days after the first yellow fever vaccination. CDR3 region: CAWATRGTPSTDTQYF. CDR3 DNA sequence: TGTGCCTGGGCGACTAGAGGGACCCCTAGCACAGATACGCAGTATTTT.